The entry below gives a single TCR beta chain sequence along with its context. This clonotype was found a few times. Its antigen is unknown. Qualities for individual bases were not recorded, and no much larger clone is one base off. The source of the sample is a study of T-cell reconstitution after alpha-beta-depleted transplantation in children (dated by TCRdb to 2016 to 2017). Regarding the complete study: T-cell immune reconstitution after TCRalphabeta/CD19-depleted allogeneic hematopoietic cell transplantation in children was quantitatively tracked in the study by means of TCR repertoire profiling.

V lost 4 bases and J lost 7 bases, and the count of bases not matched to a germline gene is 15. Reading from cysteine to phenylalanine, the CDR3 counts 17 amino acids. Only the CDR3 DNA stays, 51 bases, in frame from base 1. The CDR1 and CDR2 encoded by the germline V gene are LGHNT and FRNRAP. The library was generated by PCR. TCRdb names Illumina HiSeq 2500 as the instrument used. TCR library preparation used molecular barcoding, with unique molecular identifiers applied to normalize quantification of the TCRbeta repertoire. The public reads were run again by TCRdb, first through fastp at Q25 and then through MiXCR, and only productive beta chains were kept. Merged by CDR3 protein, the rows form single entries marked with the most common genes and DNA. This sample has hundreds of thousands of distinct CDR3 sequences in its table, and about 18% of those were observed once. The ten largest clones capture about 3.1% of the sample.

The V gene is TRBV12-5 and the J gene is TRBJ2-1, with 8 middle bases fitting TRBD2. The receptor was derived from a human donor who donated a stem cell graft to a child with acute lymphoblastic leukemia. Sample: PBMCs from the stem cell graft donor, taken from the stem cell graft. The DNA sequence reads TGTGCTAGTGGTTCCCCCCCCACTAGCGGACGTTGGAATGAGCAGTTCTTC. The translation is CASGSPPTSGRWNEQFF.